The 2 T cell receptor beta chains in this list originate from one sample, sequenced in a study of T-cell memory formation after mild COVID-19. TCRdb reprocessed the 5' RACE reads via MiXCR and lists one record per CDR3 protein. The data contain approximately 89,000 distinct CDR3 sequences, approximately 25% of them singletons. Sequencing was carried out using PBMCs or a T cell subset sorted from them (not recorded which). The receptor source for this set is a young man who had mild COVID-19 (a few samples of this study predate the infection). Cell type and time point are not known.

Turning to this clonotype: One junction end disagrees with the germline gene, perhaps due to a read error. The chain carries TRBV7-9 and TRBJ2-3; D is undetermined. The germline gives CDR1 SEHNR, CDR2 FQNEAQ (reference sequence). The CDR3 is 11 residues long. The CDR3 coding sequence is TGTGCCAGCAACGCCGCCCTCGAATACCTTTTT. This gives the protein CASNAALEYLF.

This clonotype has only a few counts. This sequence joins TRBV27 and TRBJ2-3; no reliable D call. Per the germline V gene, CDR1 is MNHEY and CDR2 is SMNVEV (reference sequence). Trimming took off 4 bases at V and 2 bases at J, with 4 bases between the two ends. This CDR3 has 12 amino acids. CDR3: CASSSFTDTQYF. For the CDR3, the DNA is TGTGCCAGCAGTTCCTTCACAGATACGCAGTATTTT.